The 32 T cell receptor beta chains listed next were all sequenced from one sample in a study of vaccination and CD4 T cells after COVID-19. Treatment here: roughly ten-day PBMC culture with coronavirus spike peptide pools or control peptides (ViraFEST assay). Researchers used the Oncomine TCR Beta short-read assay to sequence DNA from cultured CD4+ T cells. TCRdb called the PCR reads again in MiXCR, with one record for every CDR3 protein. In the table there are 15,000 or so distinct CDR3 sequences, roughly 50% of which are singletons. Antigens of these TCRs are unknown. The sample was CD4+ T cells from blood, cultured in vitro. The receptor source for this set is a human donor who had recovered from COVID-19.

The chain recombines TRBV11-2 with TRBJ2-5, with TRBD2 as a possible D gene (5 bases). CDR3 size: 16 residues. V was trimmed by 4 bases and J by 3 bases, leaving 18 bases between them. Germline V gives CDR1 SGHAT, CDR2 FQNNGV. Here the CDR3 DNA reads TGTGCCAGCAGCTCCTGGGCGGGCCCGGGAAAAGAGACCCAGTACTTC. It translates to CASSSWAGPGKETQYF.

The genes are TRBV20-1 and TRBJ2-5; D is perhaps TRBD1 (6 bases). Germline assignment: CDR1 DFQATT and CDR2 SNEGSKA (reference sequence). V shed 7 bases and J shed 5 bases, with 23 bases lying between them. This CDR3 is built from 15 residues. The CDR3 reads CSVDVSRGYLETQYF. In DNA, the CDR3 is TGCAGTGTCGACGTATCCAGGGGATACTTGGAGACCCAGTACTTC.

V gene TRBV20-1 combines with J gene TRBJ1-5, with no clear D. Germline lookup yields CDR1 DFQATT and CDR2 SNEGSKA (reference sequence). The CDR3 extends over 14 amino acids. V gave up 5 bases and J gave up 4 bases, with 15 bases separating them. CDR3: CSALRGQRNQPQHF. DNA for the CDR3: TGCAGTGCTCTTCGCGGGCAGAGAAATCAGCCCCAGCATTTT.

The V and J genes are TRBV11-3 and TRBJ2-1; the D is unclear. CDR1 and CDR2 (germline): SGHNT, YENEEA. V lost 5 bases and J 9 bases, leaving 14 bases between the germline ends. The CDR3 covers 13 residues. The CDR3 protein is CASSKQTTGEQFF. CDR3 bases: TGTGCCAGCAGCAAACAAACTACGGGTGAGCAGTTCTTC.

The V and J genes are TRBV6-4 and TRBJ1-4, with 12 bases lining up with TRBD1. Germline loops: CDR1 MRHNA, CDR2 SNTAGT. V lost 4 bases and J lost 8; bases outside the gene matches: 5. The CDR3 runs 15 residues. The CDR3 region is CASSVSGTGGEKLFF. The CDR3 DNA is TGTGCCAGCAGTGTCTCCGGGACAGGGGGCGAAAAACTGTTTTTT.

The rearrangement joins TRBV30 to TRBJ1-5; no clear D. This CDR3 is 15 amino acids long. Trimming removed 2 bases from V and 3 bases from J, with 14 bases in between. Germline CDR1 GTSNPN, CDR2 SVGIG (reference sequence). This chain's CDR3 is CAWSSKGMTNQPQHF. The CDR3 nucleotides read TGTGCCTGGAGTAGCAAGGGAATGACCAATCAGCCCCAGCATTTT.

The rearrangement uses TRBV20-1 and TRBJ2-5, with a tentative D call TRBD2 (5 bases). This CDR3 has 14 amino acids. V gave up 0 bases and J gave up 5 bases, with 13 bases separating them. Germline CDR1 and CDR2: DFQATT and SNEGSKA (reference sequence). Here the CDR3 reads CSARDASGSETQYF. For the CDR3, the DNA is TGCAGTGCTAGAGACGCTAGTGGGAGTGAGACCCAGTACTTC.

This rearrangement joins TRBV6-1 to TRBJ2-7; tentative D call: TRBD1 (5 bases). Germline CDR1 MNHNS, CDR2 SASEGT. Trimming removed 11 bases from V and 3 bases from J, with 14 bases in between. This CDR3 region has 12 residues. The CDR3 region has the DNA TGTGCCGCCTTACCAAGGGGCTACGAGCAGTACTTC. Translation: CAALPRGYEQYF.

The chain has TRBV30 and TRBJ2-3, with 9 bases fitting TRBD2. Trimming took 1 base from V and 8 from J; bases not matched to a gene: 7. Germline lookup yields CDR1 GTSNPN and CDR2 SVGIG (reference sequence). CDR3 length equals 14 residues. In DNA form, the CDR3 reads TGTGCCTGGAGTGCGGGTAGCGGGAGTGTTACGCAGTATTTT. It translates to CAWSAGSGSVTQYF.

This chain links TRBV20-1 with TRBJ2-3, with D unclear. The germline gives CDR1 DFQATT, CDR2 SNEGSKA (reference sequence). CDR3 length equals 12 residues. Trimming took 3 bases from V and 2 from J, leaving 6 bases between them. CDR3 amino acids: CSARAPTDTQYF. The CDR3 DNA is TGCAGTGCTAGGGCCCCCACAGATACGCAGTATTTT.

This clonotype was counted between two and nine times. J is TRBJ2-3 and V is TRBV19; D perhaps matches TRBD2 (6 bases). This CDR3 is 14 amino acids long. The ends were cut back, 5 bases at V and 2 bases at J, with 11 bases in the middle. CDR1 LNHDA and CDR2 SQIVND come from the germline V gene (reference sequence). The CDR3 spells CASSRRGPTDTQYF. DNA of the CDR3: TGTGCCAGTAGTCGGCGGGGCCCCACAGATACGCAGTATTTT. The whole variable domain, filled in from reference TRBV19 and TRBJ2-3, reads DGGITQSPKYLFRKEGQNVTLSCEQNLNHDAMYWYRQDPGQGLRLIYYSQIVNDFQKGDIAEGYSVSREKKESFPLTVTSAQKNPTAFYLCASSRRGPTDTQYFGPGTRLTVL.

This clonotype was seen just once. This chain uses TRBV6-1 with TRBJ1-3; D may be TRBD1 (5 bases). Germline CDR1 and CDR2: MNHNS and SASEGT. The CDR3 runs to 18 residues. V lost 5 bases and J lost 1, with 21 bases in between. CDR3 protein: CASSPLWGPWSSGNTIYF. CDR3 DNA: TGTGCCAGCAGTCCCCTTTGGGGACCTTGGAGTTCTGGAAACACCATATATTTT.

This rearrangement joins TRBV7-8 to TRBJ2-1; TRBD2 agrees at 12 bases. The V segment lost 6 bases and the J segment 4 bases; nucleotides outside the gene matches: 4. This CDR3 has 15 residues. CDR1 and CDR2 from the germline V gene are SGHVS and FQNEAQ. The CDR3, as DNA: TGTGCCAGCAGTCCTAGCGGGAGGGCTTACAATGAGCAGTTCTTC. Protein sequence: CASSPSGRAYNEQFF. The whole variable domain, remainder taken from reference TRBV7-8 and TRBJ2-1, is GAGVSQSPRYKVAKRGQDVALRCDPISGHVSLFWYQQALGQGPEFLTYFQNEAQLDKSGLPSDRFFAERPEGSVSTLKIQRTQQEDSAVYLCASSPSGRAYNEQFFGPGTRLTVL.

This chain links TRBV5-4 with TRBJ2-5; D not certain. Trimming left V 3 bases short and J 5 bases short, with 14 bases between. The CDR3 loop spans 14 amino acids. CDR1 is SGHNT, CDR2 YYREEE, per germline (reference sequence). This chain's CDR3 is CASSSAAAGETQYF. CDR3 coding DNA: TGTGCCAGCAGCTCCGCGGCAGCCGGGGAGACCCAGTACTTC.

CDR3 in DNA: TGTGCCAGCAGTTTATACGACCAGAGGGGGGGTTGGCAGCTTGACGAGCAGTACTTC. This translates into CASSLYDQRGGWQLDEQYF. The chain has TRBV27 and TRBJ2-7, with D possibly matching TRBD2 (7 bases). In germline, CDR1 is MNHEY, CDR2 SMNVEV (reference sequence). This CDR3 comprises 19 residues. The ends were cut back, 1 base at V and 5 bases at J, with 27 bases in the middle.

This clonotype was detected a few times. V usage is TRBV11-3 and J usage is TRBJ1-2; no clear D gene. V dropped 5 bases and J dropped 2 bases, with 15 bases sitting between them. The CDR3 contains 15 residues. Germline CDR1 and CDR2: SGHNT and YENEEA. The CDR3 reads CASSPQRAPNYGYTF. Written as DNA, the CDR3 is TGTGCCAGCAGCCCGCAGCGGGCGCCAAACTATGGCTACACCTTC.

The rearrangement joins TRBV6-1 to TRBJ1-2, with 8 bases matching TRBD1. V lost 6 bases and J lost 3; bases outside the gene matches: 3. The CDR3 spans 13 residues. CDR1 and CDR2 from the germline V gene are MNHNS and SASEGT. CDR3 nucleotide sequence: TGTGCCAGCAGCCAGACAGGGGACTATGGCTACACCTTC. It translates to CASSQTGDYGYTF.

This clonotype was observed a few times. V is TRBV7-9 and J is TRBJ2-2; no clear D gene. This CDR3 contains 14 residues. V lost 2 bases and J 7 bases, leaving 11 bases between the germline ends. CDR1 and CDR2 from the germline V gene are SEHNR and FQNEAQ (reference sequence). In nucleotides, the CDR3 is TGTGCCAGCAGCTTAAGCCAGCATAGCGGGGAGCTGTTTTTT. Amino acid sequence: CASSLSQHSGELFF.

As DNA, the CDR3 is TGTGCCAGCAGTTTCTCGCCCGCGGGACACCCCGGGGGGACCCAGTACTTC. Its translation is CASSFSPAGHPGGTQYF. The V call is TRBV28, the J call TRBJ2-5; D may match TRBD1 or TRBD2 (6 bases each). V was pared by 3 bases and J by 7 bases, with 24 bases between. Germline V gene sequence: CDR1 MDHEN, CDR2 SYDVKM. The CDR3 runs 17 residues. The entire variable domain, with the rest obtained from reference TRBV28 and TRBJ2-5, is as follows: DVKVTQSSRYLVKRTGEKVFLECVQDMDHENMFWYRQDPGLGLRLIYFSYDVKMKEKGDIPEGYSVSREKKERFSLILESASTNQTSMYLCASSFSPAGHPGGTQYFGPGTRLLVL.

This chain connects TRBV20-1 to TRBJ2-2; D unclear. This CDR3 is 12 amino acids long. Trimming took 3 bases from V and 3 from J, leaving 5 bases between them. Germline-derived CDR1 and CDR2 are DFQATT and SNEGSKA (reference sequence). DNA of the CDR3: TGCAGTGCTAGCACCCACACCGGGGAGCTGTTTTTT. Its translation: CSASTHTGELFF.

This clonotype counts as medium-sized. The CDR3: CAPPIGLESGHEQYF. In nucleotides, the CDR3 is TGTGCCCCGCCAATTGGACTAGAATCGGGCCACGAGCAGTACTTC. The chain employs TRBV24-1 and TRBJ2-7; 7 bases are shared with TRBD2. The junction had 18 bases not matched to a gene; V was cut back by 12 bases and J by 5 bases. CDR3 length: 15 amino acids. The germline V gene has CDR1 KGHDR and CDR2 SFDVKD.

This clonotype was found a few times. This chain joins TRBV15 and TRBJ2-2, with D unresolved. Germline V CDR1 and CDR2: LNHNV, YYDKDF (reference sequence). V lost 0 bases and J 1 base, leaving 12 bases between the germline ends. The CDR3 contains 17 residues. The DNA for the CDR3 is TGTGCCACCAGCAGAGATTTGTTACGCCAGAACACCGGGGAGCTGTTTTTT. Translated: CATSRDLLRQNTGELFF.

On this clonotype itself: The junction does not match germline at one end; this may be a read error. Here the CDR3 DNA reads TGTAGTGCTAGAGATCAAGGGGGAAATTCACCCCTCCACTTT. Protein sequence: CSARDQGGNSPLHF. The chain is built from TRBV20-1 and TRBJ1-6; weak D call: TRBD1 (6 bases). This CDR3 region has 14 residues. Germline CDR1 reads DFQATT; CDR2 reads SNEGSKA (reference sequence).

This chain uses TRBV7-9 with TRBJ2-1; no definite D call. Germline CDR1 SEHNR, CDR2 FQNEAQ (reference sequence). This CDR3 has 12 residues. V was pared by 2 bases and J by 4 bases, with 3 bases between. The CDR3 coding sequence is TGTGCCAGCAGCTTAATTTACAATGAGCAGTTCTTC. As protein: CASSLIYNEQFF.

The V gene is TRBV7-9, the J gene TRBJ1-5, with 11 bases identical to TRBD1. CDR3 length equals 16 residues. CDR1 and CDR2 from the germline V gene are SEHNR and FQNEAQ (reference sequence). Losses at the gene ends were 5 bases for V and 4 bases for J; bases not matched to a gene: 7. CDR3 sequence: CASSQGQGGVNQPQHF. The CDR3 region has the DNA TGTGCCAGCAGCCAGGGACAGGGGGGGGTTAATCAGCCCCAGCATTTT.

The CDR3 reads CSARVPTGTSGSTDTQYF. The CDR3 DNA reads TGCAGTGCTAGAGTACCCACCGGGACTAGCGGGAGCACAGATACGCAGTATTTT. J is TRBJ2-3 and V is TRBV20-1; 12 nucleotides line up with TRBD2. The CDR3 totals 18 residues. V lost 1 base to trimming and J lost 0 bases; unmatched junction nucleotides: 8. Per the germline V gene, CDR1 is DFQATT and CDR2 is SNEGSKA (reference sequence).

The V gene is TRBV27, the J gene TRBJ1-6; TRBD1 matches at 9 bases. Germline V lookup: CDR1 MNHEY, CDR2 SMNVEV (reference sequence). Trimming removed 3 bases from V and 9 bases from J; junction bases left unmatched: 6. The CDR3 has 15 residues. The CDR3 bases are TGTGCCAGCAGTTTCGGGGGACAGGGCGTTTCACCCCTCCACTTT. Its protein is CASSFGGQGVSPLHF.

This clonotype turned up a few times. This chain links TRBV15 with TRBJ2-7; tentative D call: TRBD1 (5 bases). The CDR3 has 13 amino acids. The germline V gene encodes CDR1 LNHNV and CDR2 YYDKDF (reference sequence). Trimming shortened V by 1 base and J by 6 bases, and 10 bases separated the two germline ends. In DNA, the CDR3 is TGTGCCACCAGCAGAGGGCAGGGCCGCGAGCAGTACTTC. Its protein product is CATSRGQGREQYF.

This sequence joins TRBV7-2 and TRBJ1-2, with TRBD1 as a possible D gene (6 bases). Trimming shortened V by 5 bases and J by 4 bases, and 17 bases separated the two germline ends. The germline V gene encodes CDR1 SGHTA and CDR2 FQGNSA. This CDR3 has 15 residues. CDR3 amino acids: CASSTHRVPSYGYTF. Here the CDR3 DNA reads TGTGCCAGCAGCACACACAGGGTCCCAAGCTATGGCTACACCTTC.

Notes on this clonotype: As the CDR3 is not closed by the conserved phenylalanine or tryptophan, this likely results from a read error. This chain links TRBV18 with TRBJ2-1; no reliable D call. The CDR3 extends over 16 amino acids. Germline V lookup: CDR1 KGHSH, CDR2 LQKENI. Trimming stripped 3 bases from V and 3 bases from J, with 15 bases between. CDR3 protein: CASSPRVGTGYNEQFL. CDR3 bases: TGTGCCAGCTCACCTCGGGTGGGTACTGGCTACAATGAGCAGTTCCTC.

V gene TRBV20-1 combines with J gene TRBJ1-1; no clear D. V shed 3 bases and J shed 5 bases, with 16 bases lying between them. Germline lookup yields CDR1 DFQATT and CDR2 SNEGSKA (reference sequence). The CDR3 spans 14 residues. The CDR3 loop is CSARVGEGTTEAFF. DNA for the CDR3: TGCAGTGCTAGGGTGGGCGAGGGAACGACTGAAGCTTTCTTT.

The count of this clonotype is one. The V call is TRBV6-1, the J call TRBJ2-2; the D gene could be TRBD1 or TRBD2 (5 bases each). There are 15 residues in the CDR3. V lost 6 bases and J 2 bases, leaving 13 bases between the germline ends. Germline values: CDR1 MNHNS, CDR2 SASEGT. CDR3 DNA sequence: TGTGCCAGCAGGTCCGGGACCCTAAACACCGGGGAGCTGTTTTTT. Translating gives CASRSGTLNTGELFF.